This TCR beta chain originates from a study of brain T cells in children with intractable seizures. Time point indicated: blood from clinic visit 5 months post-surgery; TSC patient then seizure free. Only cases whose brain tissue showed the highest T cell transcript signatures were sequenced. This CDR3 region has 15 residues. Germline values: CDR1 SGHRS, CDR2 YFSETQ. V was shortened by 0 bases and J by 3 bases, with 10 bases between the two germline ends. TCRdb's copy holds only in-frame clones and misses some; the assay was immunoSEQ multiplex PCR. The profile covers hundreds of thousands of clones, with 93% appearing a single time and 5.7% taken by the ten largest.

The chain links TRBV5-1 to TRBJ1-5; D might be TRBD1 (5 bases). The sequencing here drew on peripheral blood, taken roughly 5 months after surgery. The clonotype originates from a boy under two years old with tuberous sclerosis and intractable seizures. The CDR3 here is CASSLGRGPNQPQHF. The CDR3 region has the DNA TGCGCCAGCAGCTTGGGGCGGGGCCCCAATCAGCCCCAGCATTTT.